This is a list of T cell receptor beta chains from one sample in a study of T-cell reconstitution after alpha-beta-depleted transplantation in children. TCRdb passed the PCR reads through MiXCR, listing each CDR3 protein once. In the table there are approximately 640,000 distinct CDR3 sequences, 16% of which are singletons. Sequencing used PBMCs from the stem cell graft donor, obtained from the stem cell graft. These receptors all stem from a human donor who donated a stem cell graft to a child with acute myeloid leukemia. The CDR3 runs from the conserved cysteine through the conserved F or W. D genes are given only for firm matches. Size tells how often a clone was seen (once, few, many) or the class of an expanded clone, and some rows leave it out.

v_gene	abundance	j_gene	d_gene	CDR3nt	CDR3aa
TRBV5-1	many	TRBJ2-7	TRBD1	TGCGCCAGCAGCTCGGAAGGGACAGCGCTTTACTTC	CASSSEGTALYF
TRBV5-5	.	TRBJ2-2	.	TGTGCCAGCAGTTCGGAACAGGGGAACACCGGGGAGCTGTTTTTT	CASSSEQGNTGELFF
TRBV12-3/TRBV12-4	few	TRBJ2-3	.	TGTGCCAGCAGTGACGTGGGGCGGCGCACAGATACGCAGTATTTT	CASSDVGRRTDTQYF
TRBV12-3/TRBV12-4	few	TRBJ2-2	.	TGTGCCAGCAGTCTAATGGCGACCGGGGAGCTGTTTTTT	CASSLMATGELFF
TRBV12-3/TRBV12-4	many	TRBJ1-1	.	TGTGCCAGCAGTTTGAGGCAGAATGAAGCTTTCTTT	CASSLRQNEAFF
TRBV7-2	.	TRBJ2-7	TRBD1	TGTGCCAGCAGCCGCTCAGGGGGCTGGGCCTACGAGCAGTACTTC	CASSRSGGWAYEQYF
TRBV6-5	many	TRBJ2-1	TRBD2	TGTGCCAGCAGTTACTCGGGACTAGCGGTGGCCAATGAGCAGTTCTTC	CASSYSGLAVANEQFF
TRBV20-1	many	TRBJ2-3	.	TGCAGTGCTACGGCAACCCTAAGCACAGATACGCAGTATTTT	CSATATLSTDTQYF
TRBV12-3/TRBV12-4	many	TRBJ2-7	.	TGTGCCAGCAGTCCTTGGGACGCCCTACGCGAGCAGTACTTC	CASSPWDALREQYF
TRBV20-1	many	TRBJ2-2	.	TGCAGTGCTAGAAGGACAGAGACCGGGGAGCTGTTTTTT	CSARRTETGELFF
TRBV5-1	many	TRBJ2-2	.	TGCGCCAGCAGCTTAAGCCGTGCAGACGGGGAGCTGTTTTTT	CASSLSRADGELFF
TRBV7-9	.	TRBJ2-3	.	TGTGCCAGCAGTCCTCACAGGGATGTCGCAGATACGCAGTATTTT	CASSPHRDVADTQYF
TRBV25-1	many	TRBJ2-1	.	TGTGCCAGCAGTGACGGATTCCGATACAATGAGCAGTTCTTC	CASSDGFRYNEQFF
TRBV29-1	many	TRBJ2-5	.	TGCAGCGTTGAGAGTGAGACCCAGTACTTC	CSVESETQYF
TRBV5-6	.	TRBJ2-1	TRBD1	TGTGCCAGCAGCTTGATTGGGACAGAGTCCTACAATGAGCAGTTCTTC	CASSLIGTESYNEQFF
TRBV29-1	few	TRBJ2-3	.	TGCAGCGTTGCAGGGGCAGATACGCAGTATTTT	CSVAGADTQYF
TRBV7-2	.	TRBJ1-6	TRBD1	TGTGCCAGCAGCGTTTCCGGGACAGGGCTTTATAATTCACCCCTCCACTTT	CASSVSGTGLYNSPLHF
TRBV15	.	TRBJ2-1	TRBD2	TGTGCCACCAGCAGAGATAAATGGACTAGCGGGGTTAATGAGCAGTTCTTC	CATSRDKWTSGVNEQFF
TRBV30	many	TRBJ2-5	.	TGTGCCTGGAGTTTCGGCCAAGAGACCCAGTACTTC	CAWSFGQETQYF
TRBV7-2	few	TRBJ2-2	TRBD1	TGTGCCAGCCGGGACAGGGGAGCCGGGGAGCTGTTTTTT	CASRDRGAGELFF
TRBV5-1	few	TRBJ2-1	TRBD2	TGCGCCAGCAGCTCCCTCGAGGGAGCGGGGGGCCTCTACAATGAGCAGTTCTTC	CASSSLEGAGGLYNEQFF